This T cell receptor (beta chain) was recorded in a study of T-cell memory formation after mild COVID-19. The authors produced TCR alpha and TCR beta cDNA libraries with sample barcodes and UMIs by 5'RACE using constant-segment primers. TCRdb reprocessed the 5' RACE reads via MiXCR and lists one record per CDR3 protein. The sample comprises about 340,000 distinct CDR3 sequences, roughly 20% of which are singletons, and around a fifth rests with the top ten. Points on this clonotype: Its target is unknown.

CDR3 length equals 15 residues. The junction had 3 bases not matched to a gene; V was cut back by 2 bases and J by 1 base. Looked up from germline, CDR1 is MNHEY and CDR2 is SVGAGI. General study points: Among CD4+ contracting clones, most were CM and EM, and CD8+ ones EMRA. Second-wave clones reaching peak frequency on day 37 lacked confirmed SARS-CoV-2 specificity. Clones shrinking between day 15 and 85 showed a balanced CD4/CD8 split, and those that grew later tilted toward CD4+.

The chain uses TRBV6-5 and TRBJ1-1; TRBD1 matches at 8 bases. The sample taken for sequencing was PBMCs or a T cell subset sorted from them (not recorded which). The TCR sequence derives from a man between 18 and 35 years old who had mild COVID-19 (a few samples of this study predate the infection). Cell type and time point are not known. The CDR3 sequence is CASSYQGQANTEAFF. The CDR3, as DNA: TGTGCCAGCAGTTACCAGGGACAGGCGAACACTGAAGCTTTCTTT.